The 23 T cell receptor beta chains listed next were all sequenced from one sample in a study of cytomegalovirus exposure and HLA in healthy donors. PCR primers comprised 60 Vbeta and 13 Jbeta primers. The protocol was immunoSEQ multiplex PCR, while the TCRdb copy is restricted to in-frame clones and leaves out a portion. The profile shows some 85,000 clones, 60% to 85% of them singletons. Sequencing was carried out using PBMCs. These receptors were collected from a man between 18 and 29 years old in good health and CMV-seropositive.

In DNA, the CDR3 is TGCGCCAGCAGAGCGACAGGGGATCAGCCCCAGCATTTT. Encoded protein: CASRATGDQPQHF. This chain connects TRBV5-1 to TRBJ1-5; TRBD1 matches at 8 bases. Per the germline V gene, CDR1 is SGHRS and CDR2 is YFSETQ. The CDR3 runs to 13 residues. V was clipped by 5 bases and J by 5 bases; unmatched bases: 3.

This chain uses TRBV11-1 with TRBJ2-2; TRBD2 matches at 8 bases. V gave up 3 bases and J gave up 6 bases; unmatched junction bases: 9. The CDR3 is made up of 16 amino acids. Germline CDR1 is SGHAT and CDR2 is FQDESV (reference sequence). The CDR3 DNA is TGTGCCAGCAGCTTCAGAAGCACGGGACTAGCCGGGGAGCTGTTTTTT. This sequence encodes CASSFRSTGLAGELFF.

J is TRBJ2-7 and V is TRBV7-9; 10 nucleotides align to TRBD1. The junction had 13 bases not matched to a gene; V was cut back by 6 bases and J by 5 bases. Germline values: CDR1 SEHNR, CDR2 FQNEAQ (reference sequence). The CDR3 length is 16 residues. In nucleotides, the CDR3 is TGTGCCAGCAGTTACACGCCGGGACAGGGGACCCACGAGCAGTACTTC. This encodes CASSYTPGQGTHEQYF.

This chain links TRBV13 with TRBJ2-7; possible D gene TRBD2, 5 bases. This CDR3 comprises 13 residues. The V end was cut by 9 bases, the J end by 6 bases, with 18 bases between. Germline V CDR1 and CDR2: PRHDT, FYEKMQ (reference sequence). The CDR3 loop is CASLRRGLREQYF. Here the CDR3 DNA reads TGTGCCAGTCTGCGACGGGGTCTACGCGAGCAGTACTTC.

The rearrangement uses TRBV2 and TRBJ2-2; TRBD1 matches at 7 bases. The CDR3 is 15 residues long. Per germline, CDR1 SNHLY and CDR2 FYNNEI. The junction had 14 bases not matched to a gene; V was cut back by 10 bases and J by 6 bases. The CDR3 sequence is CATPKTGFMAGELFF. The CDR3, as DNA: TGTGCCACCCCAAAGACAGGGTTTATGGCCGGGGAGCTGTTTTTT.

The genes are TRBV4-1 and TRBJ2-1, with D unresolved. The germline V and J ends were trimmed by 5 bases and 6 bases, with 8 bases remaining between them. This CDR3 has 12 amino acids. Germline CDR1 is MGHRA and CDR2 is YSYEKL. CDR3 in amino acids: CASSIPVNEQFF. The CDR3, as DNA: TGCGCCAGCAGCATCCCCGTCAATGAGCAGTTCTTC.

Only one count was recorded for this clone. The rearrangement uses TRBV7-3 and TRBJ2-1, with TRBD2 matching 10 bases. Germline trimming cut 5 bases from V and 7 bases from J; bases unmatched to any gene: 8. CDR3 length: 15 residues. Germline CDR1 is SGHTA and CDR2 is FQGTGA. The CDR3 is CASSRVAGGWNEQFF. CDR3 nucleotide sequence: TGTGCCAGCAGCCGGGTAGCGGGAGGATGGAATGAGCAGTTCTTC.

The chain employs TRBV6-1 and TRBJ1-2, with D maybe TRBD1 (6 bases). CDR3 length equals 13 residues. V shed 4 bases and J shed 4 bases, with 10 bases lying between them. In germline, CDR1 is MNHNS, CDR2 SASEGT. The CDR3: CASSGQDSYGYTF. The CDR3 bases are TGTGCCAGCAGTGGACAGGATAGCTATGGCTACACCTTC.

The V and J genes are TRBV10-3 and TRBJ2-1, with TRBD2 identical over 9 bases. The germline V gene has CDR1 ENHRY and CDR2 SYGVKD. The CDR3 has 17 residues. Unmatched junction bases numbered 8, after V lost 4 bases and J lost 1 base. This chain's CDR3 is CAISATASGISYNEQFF. The DNA for the CDR3 is TGTGCCATCAGTGCAACCGCTAGCGGGATTTCCTACAATGAGCAGTTCTTC.

This chain uses TRBV10-3 with TRBJ2-7; TRBD1 matches at 7 bases. Germline lookup yields CDR1 ENHRY and CDR2 SYGVKD. The V and J ends lost 6 bases and 0 bases, in that order; junction bases with no gene match: 5. This CDR3 spans 14 amino acids. DNA of the CDR3: TGTGCCATCAGCGACAGGGCTAACTCCTACGAGCAGTACTTC. Its protein product is CAISDRANSYEQYF.

The V and J genes are TRBV10-3 and TRBJ2-2, with D tentatively TRBD1 (9 bases). The length of the CDR3 is 14 residues. V was shortened by 11 bases and J by 6 bases, with 19 bases between the two germline ends. CDR1 ENHRY and CDR2 SYGVKD come from the germline V gene. The CDR3 protein is CAAGGQGSAGELFF. CDR3 bases: TGTGCCGCGGGGGGACAGGGTTCGGCCGGGGAGCTGTTTTTT.

The chain has TRBV5-4 and TRBJ2-7; 7 bases are a match to TRBD2. The CDR3 spans 13 residues. The germline CDR1 and CDR2 sequences are SGHNT and YYREEE (reference sequence). The V gene end was trimmed by 3 bases and the J gene end by 4 bases; junction bases not matched to a gene: 4. CDR3 in amino acids: CASSWEGAYEQYF. The CDR3 DNA reads as TGTGCCAGCAGCTGGGAGGGAGCGTACGAGCAGTACTTC.

The rearrangement uses TRBV19 and TRBJ2-5, with D possibly matching TRBD2 (6 bases). Trimming stripped 3 bases from V and 5 bases from J, with 10 bases between. Germline lookup yields CDR1 LNHDA and CDR2 SQIVND (reference sequence). The CDR3 has 13 residues. CDR3 protein: CASSILGGETQYF. The CDR3 nucleotides read TGTGCCAGTAGTATTCTCGGAGGGGAGACCCAGTACTTC.

This clone was seen just once. V is TRBV5-1 and J is TRBJ1-1; 7 nucleotides match TRBD1. This CDR3 contains 14 residues. The germline CDR1 and CDR2 sequences are SGHRS and YFSETQ. The junction had 2 bases not matched to a gene; V was cut back by 0 bases and J by 3 bases. The CDR3 here is CASSLVQGDTEAFF. The CDR3 DNA is TGCGCCAGCAGCTTGGTTCAGGGGGACACTGAAGCTTTCTTT.

The chain has TRBV7-9 and TRBJ2-5; TRBD2 is a possible D gene (6 bases). This CDR3 comprises 15 residues. CDR1 is SEHNR, CDR2 FQNEAQ, per germline (reference sequence). Between the trimmed V and J ends, which lost 5 bases and 5 bases, there was a span of 18 bases. The CDR3 DNA sequence: TGTGCCAGCAGCCTGCCCCCCGGAGGGGTGGAGACCCAGTACTTC. The encoded protein is CASSLPPGGVETQYF. Combining the CDR3 with reference TRBV7-9 and TRBJ2-5 gives the whole variable domain DTGVSQNPRHKITKRGQNVTFRCDPISEHNRLYWYRQTLGQGPEFLTYFQNEAQLEKSRLLSDRFSAERPKGSFSTLEIQRTEQGDSAMYLCASSLPPGGVETQYFGPGTRLLVL.

This clone came up a few times. J is TRBJ2-1 and V is TRBV10-3, with 13 bases identical to TRBD2. The ends lost 10 bases at V and 7 bases at J; junction bases unmatched: 16. Germline V lookup: CDR1 ENHRY, CDR2 SYGVKD. This CDR3 contains 17 residues. The chain's CDR3 is CATQGLAGTSRENEQFF. The CDR3, as DNA: TGTGCCACACAGGGACTAGCGGGAACCTCACGTGAGAATGAGCAGTTCTTC.

The V and J genes are TRBV6-5 and TRBJ2-7; D might be TRBD2 (6 bases). This CDR3 has 15 amino acids. Trimming stripped 0 bases from V and 6 bases from J, with 15 bases between. The germline V gene encodes CDR1 MNHEY and CDR2 SVGAGI. Here the CDR3 reads CASSYSGRLASEQYF. CDR3 coding DNA: TGTGCCAGCAGTTACTCGGGCAGGCTAGCGAGCGAGCAGTACTTC.

CDR3 residues: CTSTPLANSYEQYF. The CDR3 DNA reads as TGCACCAGCACCCCACTAGCGAACTCCTACGAGCAGTACTTC. This chain uses TRBV1 with TRBJ2-7; TRBD2, the table's D call, lacks a check against the DNA. TRBV1 counts as a pseudogene. This CDR3 region has 14 residues.

The chain uses TRBV7-2 and TRBJ2-1, with 12 bases aligning to TRBD2. Germline V gives CDR1 SGHTA, CDR2 FQGNSA. With 5 bases clipped from V and 3 bases from J, the junction kept 5 bases outside the gene matches. This CDR3 region has 16 residues. CDR3 sequence reads: CASSPPGLAGYNEQFF. The CDR3 region has the DNA TGTGCCAGCAGCCCACCGGGACTAGCGGGCTACAATGAGCAGTTCTTC. Together with reference TRBV7-2 and TRBJ2-1, the CDR3 gives the full variable domain: GAGVSQSPSNKVTEKGKDVELRCDPISGHTALYWYRQSLGQGLEFLIYFQGNSAPDKSGLPSDRFSAERTGGSVSTLTIQRTQQEDSAVYLCASSPPGLAGYNEQFFGPGTRLTVL.

This clone was counted a single time. This rearrangement joins TRBV9 to TRBJ1-4; D gene uncertain. CDR1 is SGDLS and CDR2 is YYNGEE in the germline V gene. This CDR3 spans 16 amino acids. V was cut by 4 bases and J by 8 bases, with 21 bases left in between. The CDR3 nucleotides are TGTGCCAGCAGCCCGAGAGAACATCCCCGAGGGGAAAAACTGTTTTTT. It encodes CASSPREHPRGEKLFF.

This clone was found a few times. The chain is built from TRBV10-3 and TRBJ2-1; 12 bases fit TRBD2. Germline loops: CDR1 ENHRY, CDR2 SYGVKD. CDR3 length: 13 amino acids. The junction had 0 bases not matched to a gene; V was cut back by 6 bases and J by 6 bases. The chain's CDR3 is CAIRLAGGNEQFF. In DNA form, the CDR3 reads TGTGCCATCAGACTAGCGGGAGGCAATGAGCAGTTCTTC.

This rearrangement joins TRBV4-1 to TRBJ1-1; no clear D. V was cut by 4 bases and J by 0 bases, with 15 bases left in between. There are 16 residues in the CDR3. CDR1 is MGHRA and CDR2 is YSYEKL in the germline V gene. The CDR3 spells CASSPAGFAMNTEAFF. In DNA form, the CDR3 reads TGCGCCAGCAGCCCGGCAGGATTCGCCATGAACACTGAAGCTTTCTTT.

This chain uses TRBV28 with TRBJ1-5; perhaps TRBD1 as D (5 bases). The CDR3 is made up of 14 amino acids. V lost 6 bases and J 1 base, leaving 10 bases between the germline ends. The germline CDR1 and CDR2 sequences are MDHEN and SYDVKM. Here the CDR3 reads CASSLGHSNQPQHF. As DNA, the CDR3 is TGTGCCAGCAGCCTCGGACACAGCAATCAGCCCCAGCATTTT.